Presented here are 30 T cell receptor beta chains from one specimen sequenced in a study of response to subunit inactivated influenza vaccine. TCRdb ran MiXCR on the RT-PCR reads and lists one entry per CDR3 protein. The sample lists more than 550,000 distinct CDR3 sequences; 12% were seen once. Sequenced here: PBMCs from blood, sampled on the day of vaccination. The receptor set was obtained from a man aged 45-65 years who received an inactivated influenza vaccine.

This clonotype was found a few times. V and J are TRBV5-1 and TRBJ2-2; 8 bases map to TRBD2. The germline V gene has CDR1 SGHRS and CDR2 YFSETQ. The CDR3 has 15 amino acids. Trimming cost V 2 bases and J 6 bases; bases outside gene matches: 6. The CDR3 DNA follows: TGCGCCAGCAGCTTCCTAGCGGGCGGGTCCGGGGAGCTGTTTTTT. This sequence encodes CASSFLAGGSGELFF.

The chain links TRBV7-3 to TRBJ2-6; D perhaps matches TRBD2 (5 bases). The CDR3 consists of 16 residues. CDR1 SGHTA and CDR2 FQGTGA come from the germline V gene. V lost 5 bases and J lost 0, with 11 bases in between. The CDR3 region has the DNA TGTGCCAGCAGCCCGGAAGGGAGCTCTGGGGCCAACGTCCTGACTTTC. It codes for CASSPEGSSGANVLTF.

The chain recombines TRBV7-9 with TRBJ2-1; D is perhaps TRBD2 (7 bases). V lost 10 bases and J 7 bases, leaving 20 bases between the germline ends. The CDR3 consists of 14 residues. Germline CDR1 is SEHNR and CDR2 is FQNEAQ (reference sequence). CDR3 protein: CATNLRGRENEQFF. In nucleotides, the CDR3 is TGTGCCACCAACTTGAGGGGGAGGGAGAATGAGCAGTTCTTC.

This clonotype was observed a handful of times. This chain joins TRBV29-1 and TRBJ2-1; a weak D match, TRBD2 (7 bases). Per the germline V gene, CDR1 is SQVTM and CDR2 is ANQGSEA. Trimming pared 5 bases from V and 9 bases from J, leaving 14 bases between. The CDR3 is made up of 12 amino acids. CDR3: CSVPRGGVEQFF. The DNA for the CDR3 is TGCAGCGTTCCAAGGGGGGGCGTTGAGCAGTTCTTC.

The rearrangement uses TRBV20-1 and TRBJ2-5; D tentatively fits TRBD1 or TRBD2 (5 bases each). Germline values: CDR1 DFQATT, CDR2 SNEGSKA (reference sequence). The V end lost 6 bases, the J end lost 5 bases, and 28 bases lay between the germline ends. The CDR3 is 17 residues long. The DNA of the CDR3 is TGCAGTGCAAACGAAAAACCGGGGCGATGGGTGGGGGAGACCCAGTACTTC. It translates to CSANEKPGRWVGETQYF.

Ten or more counts support this clonotype. J is TRBJ2-5 and V is TRBV3-1, with 13 bases identical to TRBD2. This CDR3 is built from 14 residues. J was trimmed by 4 bases and V by 8 bases; bases with no gene match: 4. Germline CDR1 reads LGHDT; CDR2 reads YNNKEL (reference sequence). CDR3 in amino acids: CASLRTSGGETQYF. The CDR3 DNA is TGTGCCAGCCTGCGGACTAGCGGGGGAGAGACCCAGTACTTC.

This clonotype was detected only a few times. The CDR3 sequence is CSGGQANEKLFF. The CDR3 DNA sequence: TGCAGTGGGGGACAGGCTAATGAAAAACTGTTTTTT. J is TRBJ1-4 and V is TRBV20-1; 8 bases are a match to TRBD1. Germline CDR1 is DFQATT and CDR2 is SNEGSKA (reference sequence). The CDR3 length is 12 residues. V dropped 7 bases and J dropped 3; count of bases not matched to a gene: 1.

This clonotype showed up just a few times. V is TRBV20-1 and J is TRBJ2-3; 9 positions match TRBD1. The trim removed 5 bases at V and 3 bases at J, leaving 6 bases unmatched. This CDR3 comprises 14 residues. The germline CDR1 and CDR2 sequences are DFQATT and SNEGSKA (reference sequence). The CDR3 coding sequence is TGCAGTGCTCAACAGGGGGCGTCAACAGATACGCAGTATTTT. It yields the protein CSAQQGASTDTQYF.

There are a few counts of this clonotype. The rearrangement uses TRBV2 and TRBJ2-3; the D is unclear. CDR3 length equals 14 residues. Germline CDR1 SNHLY, CDR2 FYNNEI. Trimming pared 7 bases from V and 0 bases from J, leaving 11 bases between. The CDR3 DNA follows: TGTGCCAGCACCCTAGACACAAGCACAGATACGCAGTATTTT. It codes for CASTLDTSTDTQYF.

The V call is TRBV25-1, the J call TRBJ2-1; D is possibly TRBD1 (6 bases). The CDR3 extends over 16 amino acids. The ends were cut back, 5 bases at V and 0 bases at J, with 14 bases in the middle. CDR1 is MGHDK and CDR2 is SYGVNS in the germline V gene. The CDR3 bases are TGTGCCAGCAGTCCACGCCGGGACACCTCCTACAATGAGCAGTTCTTC. This gives the protein CASSPRRDTSYNEQFF.

This clonotype was observed at least ten times. The chain has TRBV12-3 or TRBV12-4 and TRBJ2-3, with no clear D. Trimming removed 2 bases at V and 6 bases at J, with 9 bases between. The CDR3 runs to 13 residues. The CDR3 DNA sequence: TGTGCCAGCAGTTTACGGGCCACGGATACGCAGTATTTT. It yields the protein CASSLRATDTQYF.

This rearrangement joins TRBV29-1 to TRBJ1-1, with D tentatively TRBD1 (5 bases). Germline V gives CDR1 SQVTM, CDR2 ANQGSEA. Between the trimmed V and J ends, which lost 8 bases and 4 bases, there was a span of 17 bases. The CDR3 sequence is 13 residues long. CDR3 sequence: CSSRSPRGTEAFF. CDR3 nucleotides: TGCAGCTCCCGTAGCCCGAGGGGCACTGAAGCTTTCTTT.

The V and J genes are TRBV7-2 and TRBJ2-1, with unresolved D. This CDR3 has 11 amino acids. The germline V gene has CDR1 SGHTA and CDR2 FQGNSA. Trimming removed 4 bases at V and 14 bases at J, with 12 bases between. The DNA of the CDR3 is TGTGCCAGCAGCTCCAAGGCGGTTAAGTTCTTC. Amino acids: CASSSKAVKFF.

The chain joins TRBV12-3 or TRBV12-4 to TRBJ2-3; D not certain. The CDR3 spans 16 residues. Trimming took 1 base from V and 6 from J, leaving 17 bases between them. CDR3 sequence (DNA): TGTGCCAGCAGTTTAGTCTCTTTAGGTTCTCCGGATACGCAGTATTTT. Translation: CASSLVSLGSPDTQYF.

V usage is TRBV4-1 and J usage is TRBJ1-6, with D possibly matching TRBD1 (6 bases). The V gene lost 10 bases and the J gene lost 6 bases, with 13 bases spanning the gap. The CDR3 sequence is 13 residues long. Germline lookup yields CDR1 MGHRA and CDR2 YSYEKL. The CDR3 DNA sequence: TGCGCCACCGGACAGTTAATTAATTCACCCCTCCACTTT. It specifies CATGQLINSPLHF.

The J gene is TRBJ2-5, the V gene TRBV12-3 or TRBV12-4, with D unresolved. The CDR3 runs to 16 residues. The V gene lost 3 bases and the J gene lost 0 bases, with 14 bases spanning the gap. DNA for the CDR3: TGTGCCAGCAGTTTCAGAGCCCTTTGGTACCAAGAGACCCAGTACTTC. Translating it yields CASSFRALWYQETQYF.

In regard to this clonotype: Since a much larger clone is just one base distant, this may be a read error. V usage is TRBV7-2 and J usage is TRBJ2-3, with 10 nucleotides matching TRBD2. Germline CDR1 and CDR2: SGHTA and FQGNSA. The CDR3 has 15 amino acids. In DNA form, the CDR3 reads TGTGCCAGGAGCTCTAGCGGGAGTGCCCCAGATACGCAGTATTTT. It is translated as CARSSSGSAPDTQYF.

The chain carries TRBV29-1 and TRBJ2-5; 8 bases line up with TRBD1. The CDR3 has 13 amino acids. The V and J ends lost 7 bases and 5 bases, in that order; junction bases with no gene match: 9. Per germline, CDR1 SQVTM and CDR2 ANQGSEA. The CDR3 reads CSAETGVLETQYF. For the CDR3, the DNA is TGCAGCGCTGAGACAGGGGTCTTGGAGACCCAGTACTTC.

The table lists this clonotype with a few counts. V usage is TRBV6-2 or TRBV6-3 and J usage is TRBJ2-5; D is unresolved. The CDR3 covers 13 residues. The V gene's germline CDR1 is MNHEY and CDR2 SVGEGT. The ends were cut back, 2 bases at V and 13 bases at J, with 17 bases in the middle. Here the CDR3 DNA reads TGTGCCAGCAGTTACCCCAGGACCCCCCTGCGGTACTTC. This encodes CASSYPRTPLRYF.

In its sample, this clonotype was seen once. V gene TRBV7-6 combines with J gene TRBJ2-7; D possibly corresponds to TRBD2 (6 bases). The CDR3 sequence is 15 residues long. V was cut by 4 bases and J by 4 bases, with 17 bases left in between. From germline, CDR1 is SGHVS and CDR2 FNYEAQ. The CDR3, as DNA: TGTGCCAGCAGCTCCGGCTCCGGGAGCCAATACGAGCAGTACTTC. As protein: CASSSGSGSQYEQYF.

The V gene is TRBV7-9, the J gene TRBJ2-1; 9 bases align to TRBD1. Trimming removed 5 bases from V and 1 base from J; junction bases left unmatched: 6. This CDR3 is built from 16 residues. Germline V CDR1 and CDR2: SEHNR, FQNEAQ (reference sequence). The CDR3 region has the DNA TGTGCCAGCAGCCGCCGGACAGGGGAATCCTACAATGAGCAGTTCTTC. Translating gives CASSRRTGESYNEQFF.

This clonotype was seen at least ten times. CDR3 in DNA: TGTGCCAGCAGTACCCGGGACAGGGGGGATACGCAGTATTTT. It translates to CASSTRDRGDTQYF. J is TRBJ2-3 and V is TRBV12-3 or TRBV12-4; 11 bases align to TRBD1. The J segment lost 6 bases and the V segment lost 5 bases, leaving 4 bases of the junction unmatched. The CDR3 contains 14 residues.

The chain couples TRBV4-2 to TRBJ2-2; D is possibly TRBD1 (6 bases). Germline V gene data show CDR1 as LGHNA and CDR2 as YNFKEQ. The CDR3 has 16 residues. V shed 0 bases and J shed 6 bases, with 14 bases lying between them. CDR3 loop: CASSQEEPRGSGELFF. The CDR3 nucleotides are TGTGCCAGCAGCCAAGAAGAACCCAGGGGCTCCGGGGAGCTGTTTTTT.

This clonotype was recorded a few times. V and J are TRBV6-1 and TRBJ2-3; D ambiguous. CDR1 is MNHNS and CDR2 is SASEGT in the germline V gene. The length of the CDR3 is 15 residues. The V gene lost 6 bases and the J gene lost 1 base, with 14 bases spanning the gap. Written as DNA, the CDR3 is TGTGCCAGCAGATCCAGGCGGTCCGGCACAGATACGCAGTATTTT. This gives the protein CASRSRRSGTDTQYF.

This clonotype was seen at least ten times. The rearrangement uses TRBV7-2 and TRBJ1-2; TRBD1 is a possible D gene (5 bases). The CDR3 is 15 amino acids. Between the trimmed V and J ends, which lost 4 bases and 3 bases, there was a span of 15 bases. CDR1 and CDR2 (germline): SGHTA, FQGNSA. As DNA, the CDR3 is TGTGCCAGCAGCTCCACTGGCGGGGGGTACTATGGCTACACCTTC. It specifies CASSSTGGGYYGYTF.

The sample holds a few counts of this clonotype. The chain couples TRBV5-6 to TRBJ2-5, with TRBD1 matching over 8 bases. Germline V CDR1 and CDR2: SGHDT, YYEEEE. CDR3 size: 13 residues. Unmatched junction bases numbered 5, after V lost 5 bases and J lost 5 bases. CDR3: CASRLGQVETQYF. The DNA for the CDR3 is TGTGCCAGCAGACTGGGACAGGTGGAGACCCAGTACTTC.

The rearrangement joins TRBV28 to TRBJ2-3; 7 positions match TRBD2. Germline V gene lookup returns CDR1 MDHEN and CDR2 SYDVKM. After removal of 6 bases from V and 6 bases from J, the junction contained 21 bases not matched to a gene. CDR3 length: 18 residues. The CDR3 here is CASSRGRFRLAAGDTQYF. DNA for the CDR3: TGTGCCAGCAGCCGTGGCCGGTTCAGGCTAGCGGCAGGGGATACGCAGTATTTT.

The chain employs TRBV6-6 and TRBJ2-5; D may be TRBD1 (5 bases). Between the trimmed V and J ends, which lost 6 bases and 5 bases, there was a span of 13 bases. Germline V lookup: CDR1 MNHNY, CDR2 SVGAGI (reference sequence). This CDR3 is built from 13 residues. This chain's CDR3 is CASRRQHRETQYF. The CDR3 nucleotides are TGTGCCAGCAGACGACAGCACAGGGAGACCCAGTACTTC.

The table lists this clonotype with a few counts. This chain uses TRBV4-3 with TRBJ2-1, with 7 bases matching TRBD1. Per germline, CDR1 LGHNA and CDR2 YSLEER. The J segment lost 9 bases and the V segment lost 4 bases, leaving 6 bases of the junction unmatched. This CDR3 spans 13 amino acids. CDR3 residues: CASSPTQGLEQFF. DNA for the CDR3: TGCGCCAGCAGCCCTACACAGGGGCTTGAGCAGTTCTTC.

The rearrangement joins TRBV12-3 or TRBV12-4 to TRBJ1-1, with D unclear. This CDR3 is 14 amino acids long. The ends were cut back, 5 bases at V and 2 bases at J, with 12 bases in the middle. As DNA, the CDR3 is TGTGCCAGCAGTCTACGGATGTCTAACACTGAAGCTTTCTTT. Translated, it gives CASSLRMSNTEAFF.